This T cell receptor (beta chain) was sequenced during a study of blood T cell repertoires in COVID-19. Study details: Acute-phase and convalescent COVID-19 samples originated in the United States, Italy and Spain.

Assay used: immunoSEQ multiplex PCR; TCRdb lists only in-frame clones, some missing. The sample shows around 310,000 clones, roughly 90% of them seen only once. With 6 bases removed from V and 7 bases from J, the gap between germline ends came to 13 bases. CDR1 is LNHDA and CDR2 is SQIVND in the germline V gene (reference sequence). This CDR3 has 14 residues. Residents of approximately 25 US areas, aged roughly 18 to 89 years, made up the participants. Membership in each cohort depended on participant-reported clinical history. Donors of Cohort 3 who recovered were those that had two negative PCRs, clearance, or symptom resolution.

The TCR was taken from a woman aged 30 to 39 who had recovered from COVID-19. The sample taken for sequencing was PBMCs or T cells enriched from blood (not recorded which). The chain employs TRBV19 and TRBJ1-6, with a possible D match to TRBD1 (5 bases). CDR3 region: CASSGDGGNSPLHF. The CDR3 DNA reads as TGTGCCAGTAGCGGGGACGGGGGGAATTCACCCCTCCACTTT.